The sequence of this TCR beta chain was determined in a study of shared clonotypes between healthy human individuals. Sequencing was performed with immunoSEQ multiplex PCR; in TCRdb, only in-frame clones are kept and a portion is missing. The data hold around 700,000 clones, with about 74% observed a single time. About this clone itself: Its cognate antigen is unknown.

V lost 6 bases to trimming and J lost 0 bases; unmatched junction nucleotides: 10. The CDR3 is made up of 17 amino acids. The V gene's germline CDR1 is WSHSY and CDR2 SAAADI. Study-wide results and limits: Clonotype sharing among the donors was expected to vary with sequencing depth.

Specimen: memory CD4+ T cells sorted from blood. Subset here: CD45RA-negative fraction. The chain couples TRBV10-2 to TRBJ1-4; 7 bases match TRBD1. This receptor was taken from a woman aged 25 to 39 in good health. CDR3 sequence reads: CASRMGQGTATNEKLFF. The CDR3 nucleotides read TGCGCCAGCAGAATGGGGCAGGGGACAGCAACTAATGAAAAACTGTTTTTT.